These T cell receptor beta chains were read from a single sample in a study of cytomegalovirus exposure and HLA in healthy donors. TCRdb keeps only in-frame clones here, not all; method: immunoSEQ multiplex PCR. The sample contains over 80,000 clones, about 67% of which appear only once. The source material was PBMCs. All receptors come from a woman aged 18-35 years in good health and CMV-seropositive. Both conserved end residues are part of each CDR3. D genes are given only for firm matches. Size is stated for part of the rows, as once, few or many counts, or as a class when the clone is expanded.

TRBV6-5,NA,NA,TRBJ1-1,CASSYSRGDTEAFF,TGTGCCAGCAGTTACTCGCGGGGAGACACTGAAGCTTTCTTT
TRBV6-5,NA,NA,TRBJ1-6,CASSYSEGFSISPLHF,TGTGCCAGCAGTTACTCGGAGGGGTTCAGTATTTCACCCCTCCACTTT
TRBV7-9,NA,NA,TRBJ1-5,CASSLGQGNQPQHF,TGTGCCAGCAGCTTGGGGCAGGGCAATCAGCCCCAGCATTTT
TRBV5-4,TRBD1,NA,TRBJ2-4,CASSPGTAGASNIQYF,TGTGCCAGCAGCCCCGGGACAGCAGGGGCCTCCAACATTCAGTACTTC
TRBV7-8,TRBD2,NA,TRBJ2-4,CASSLQHRLATKNIQYF,TGTGCCAGCAGCTTACAACATAGACTAGCGACCAAAAACATTCAGTACTTC
TRBV9,NA,NA,TRBJ2-3,CASSVGGITDTQYF,TGTGCCAGCAGCGTAGGAGGAATCACAGATACGCAGTATTTT
TRBV2,TRBD2,NA,TRBJ2-1,CASGGSGRYRNEQFF,TGTGCCAGTGGGGGTAGCGGGAGATACCGGAATGAGCAGTTCTTC
TRBV5-6,NA,NA,TRBJ2-3,CASSSLEGSGADTQYF,TGTGCCAGCAGCTCTCTGGAAGGTAGCGGCGCAGATACGCAGTATTTT
TRBV11-3,NA,NA,TRBJ2-5,CASSPGLFKEETQYF,TGTGCCAGCAGCCCAGGGTTGTTTAAGGAAGAGACCCAGTACTTC
TRBV30,NA,NA,TRBJ1-2,CAWMLGPANYGYTF,TGTGCCTGGATGCTGGGGCCGGCTAACTATGGCTACACCTTC
TRBV6-6,NA,NA,TRBJ1-4,CASIGQLSEKLFF,TGTGCCAGCATAGGACAGCTAAGTGAAAAACTGTTTTTT
TRBV29-1,NA,NA,TRBJ1-5,CSVQTGGSNQPQHF,TGCAGCGTTCAAACGGGGGGCAGCAATCAGCCCCAGCATTTT
TRBV6-5,NA,NA,TRBJ2-2,CASSRAAEGTGELFF,TGTGCCAGCAGCCGCGCGGCGGAGGGTACCGGGGAGCTGTTTTTT
TRBV14,NA,NA,TRBJ1-6,CASQGNRLDSPLHF,TGTGCCAGCCAGGGGAATAGGCTTGATTCACCCCTCCACTTT
TRBV11-3,NA,NA,TRBJ2-7,CASSSGSYEQYF,TGTGCCAGCTCCTCGGGGTCCTACGAGCAGTACTTC
TRBV14,NA,NA,TRBJ2-3,CASSRTTPAGTDTQYF,TGTGCCAGCAGCCGGACCACGCCAGCAGGGACAGATACGCAGTATTTT
TRBV10-3,NA,once,TRBJ2-5,CAISESGGPPATQYF,TGTGCCATCAGTGAGTCAGGGGGTCCGCCGGCGACCCAGTACTTC
TRBV9,NA,NA,TRBJ2-3,CASSVGAGPTDTQYF,TGTGCCAGCAGCGTAGGGGCGGGACCCACAGATACGCAGTATTTT
TRBV9,TRBD1,NA,TRBJ2-7,CASSAEGPGQGSSYYEQYF,TGTGCCAGCAGCGCAGAGGGTCCAGGACAGGGGTCCTCGTACTACGAGCAGTACTTC
TRBV27,TRBD2,NA,TRBJ2-7,CASSLWGGSEQYF,TGTGCCAGCAGTTTATGGGGGGGGTCCGAGCAGTACTTC
TRBV15,NA,once,TRBJ1-3,CATKGGSGNTIYF,TGTGCCACCAAGGGGGGGTCTGGAAACACCATATATTTT
TRBV7-6,NA,NA,TRBJ2-3,CASSKTGLRTDTQYF,TGTGCCAGCAGCAAAACAGGGTTACGCACAGATACGCAGTATTTT
TRBV27,TRBD2,NA,TRBJ2-3,CASSSLGLARTDTQYF,TGTGCCAGCAGTTCGTTGGGACTAGCGCGAACAGATACGCAGTATTTT
TRBV28,TRBD2,NA,TRBJ2-7,CASRGGAGEQYF,TGTGCCAGCAGGGGAGGGGCGGGGGAGCAGTACTTC
TRBV6-4,TRBD2,many,TRBJ2-1,CASSGLAGNNEQFF,TGTGCCAGCAGTGGACTAGCGGGAAACAATGAGCAGTTCTTC
TRBV7-3,NA,NA,TRBJ2-3,CASREGGRTDTQYF,TGTGCCAGCCGTGAGGGAGGTAGGACAGATACGCAGTATTTT
TRBV9,TRBD2,NA,TRBJ2-3,CASSAPTSGGTSTDTQYF,TGTGCCAGCAGCGCCCCCACTAGCGGGGGGACTAGCACAGATACGCAGTATTTT
TRBV7-2,TRBD1,NA,TRBJ1-6,CASSPYRQGSNSPLHF,TGTGCCAGCAGCCCTTACAGACAGGGTTCGAATTCACCCCTCCACTTT
TRBV4-1,NA,once,TRBJ1-1,CASSWEGTTEAFF,TGCGCCAGCAGCTGGGAGGGGACCACTGAAGCTTTCTTT
TRBV27,NA,NA,TRBJ2-5,CASSYRETQYF,TGTGCCAGCAGTTATAGAGAGACCCAGTACTTC
TRBV4-3,NA,few,TRBJ2-2,CASSQFRGENTGELFF,TGCGCCAGCAGCCAGTTTCGTGGAGAGAACACCGGGGAGCTGTTTTTT
TRBV5-1,NA,NA,TRBJ2-1,CASSLNVANEQFF,TGCGCCAGCAGCTTGAATGTGGCCAATGAGCAGTTCTTC
TRBV14,NA,NA,TRBJ2-1,CASSQDLGSLRGNEQFF,TGTGCCAGCAGCCAAGATCTGGGGAGTCTTAGGGGGAATGAGCAGTTCTTC
TRBV7-2,NA,NA,TRBJ1-1,CASSRGGHRNTEAFF,TGTGCCAGCAGCCGAGGGGGACATCGGAACACTGAAGCTTTCTTT
TRBV4-2,TRBD1,NA,TRBJ1-1,CASSQGQGDTEAFF,TGTGCCAGCAGCCAAGGACAGGGGGACACTGAAGCTTTCTTT
TRBV6-5,TRBD1,NA,TRBJ1-6,CASSYGQGLEPPLHF,TGTGCCAGCAGTTACGGACAGGGGTTGGAGCCACCCCTCCACTTT